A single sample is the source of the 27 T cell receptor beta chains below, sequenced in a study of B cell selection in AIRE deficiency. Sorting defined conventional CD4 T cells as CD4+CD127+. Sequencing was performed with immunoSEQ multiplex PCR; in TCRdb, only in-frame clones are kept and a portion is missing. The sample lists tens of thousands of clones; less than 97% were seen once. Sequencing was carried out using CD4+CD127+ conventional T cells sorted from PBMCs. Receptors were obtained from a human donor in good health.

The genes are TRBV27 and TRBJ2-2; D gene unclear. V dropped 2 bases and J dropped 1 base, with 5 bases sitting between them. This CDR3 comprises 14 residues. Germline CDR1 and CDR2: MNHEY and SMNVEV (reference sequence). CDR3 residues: CASSLSRNTGELFF. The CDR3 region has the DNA TGTGCCAGCAGTTTAAGTAGGAACACCGGGGAGCTGTTTTTT.

CDR3 sequence (DNA): TGTGCCAGCAGCTTAACAGCGGGAGGGAGGAATACGCAGTATTTT. Its translation: CASSLTAGGRNTQYF. V gene TRBV5-6 combines with J gene TRBJ2-3, with TRBD2 matching over 10 bases. V was pared by 2 bases and J by 7 bases, with 7 bases of the junction left unmatched. Germline V gene lookup returns CDR1 SGHDT and CDR2 YYEEEE. This CDR3 has 15 residues.

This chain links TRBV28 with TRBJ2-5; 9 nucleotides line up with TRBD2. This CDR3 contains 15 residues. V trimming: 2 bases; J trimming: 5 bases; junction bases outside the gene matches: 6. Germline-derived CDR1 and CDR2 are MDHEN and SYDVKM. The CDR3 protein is CASSLRGRASETQYF. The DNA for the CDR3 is TGTGCCAGCAGTTTACGCGGGAGGGCCTCCGAGACCCAGTACTTC.

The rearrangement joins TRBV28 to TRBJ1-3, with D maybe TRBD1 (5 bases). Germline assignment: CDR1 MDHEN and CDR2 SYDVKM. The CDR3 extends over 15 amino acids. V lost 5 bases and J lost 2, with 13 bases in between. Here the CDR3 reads CASSRGGIAGNTIYF. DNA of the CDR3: TGTGCCAGCAGTAGGGGAGGCATAGCTGGAAACACCATATATTTT. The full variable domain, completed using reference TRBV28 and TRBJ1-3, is DVKVTQSSRYLVKRTGEKVFLECVQDMDHENMFWYRQDPGLGLRLIYFSYDVKMKEKGDIPEGYSVSREKKERFSLILESASTNQTSMYLCASSRGGIAGNTIYFGEGSWLTVV.

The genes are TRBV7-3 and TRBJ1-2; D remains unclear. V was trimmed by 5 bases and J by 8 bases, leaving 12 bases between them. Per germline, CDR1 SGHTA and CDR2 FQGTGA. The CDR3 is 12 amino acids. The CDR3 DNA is TGTGCCAGCAGCCTGGACCCTAGAGGCTACACCTTC. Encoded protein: CASSLDPRGYTF.

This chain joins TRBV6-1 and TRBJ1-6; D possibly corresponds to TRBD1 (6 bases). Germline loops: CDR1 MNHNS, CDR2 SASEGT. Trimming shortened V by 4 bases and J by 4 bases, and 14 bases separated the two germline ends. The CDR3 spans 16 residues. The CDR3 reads CASSGRQDEYNSPLHF. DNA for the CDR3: TGTGCCAGCAGTGGCCGACAGGACGAATATAATTCACCCCTCCACTTT.

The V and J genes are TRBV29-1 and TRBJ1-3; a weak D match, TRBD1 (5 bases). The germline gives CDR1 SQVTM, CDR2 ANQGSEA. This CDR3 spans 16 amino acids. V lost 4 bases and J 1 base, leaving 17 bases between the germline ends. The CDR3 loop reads CSVALQVVSSGNTIYF. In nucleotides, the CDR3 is TGCAGCGTTGCGCTACAGGTAGTCTCTTCTGGAAACACCATATATTTT.

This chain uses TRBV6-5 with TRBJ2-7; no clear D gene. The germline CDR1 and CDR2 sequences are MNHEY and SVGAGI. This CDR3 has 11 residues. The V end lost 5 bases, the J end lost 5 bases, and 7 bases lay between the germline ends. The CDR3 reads CASSIRDEQYF. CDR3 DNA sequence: TGTGCCAGCAGTATCCGGGACGAGCAGTACTTC.

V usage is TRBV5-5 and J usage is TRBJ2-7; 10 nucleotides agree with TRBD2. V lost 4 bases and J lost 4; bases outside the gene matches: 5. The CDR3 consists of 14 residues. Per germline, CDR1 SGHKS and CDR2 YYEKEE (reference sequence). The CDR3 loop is CASSMLLAGYEQYF. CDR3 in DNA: TGTGCCAGCAGCATGTTACTAGCGGGATACGAGCAGTACTTC.

CDR3: CASISRYSNKSGQRLTF. The CDR3 nucleotides read TGTGCCAGCATCTCCCGGTACTCAAACAAGTCGGGCCAACGTCTGACTTTC. This rearrangement joins TRBV9 to TRBJ2-6; D not resolved. The V and J ends lost 6 bases and 16 bases respectively, with 32 bases between them. The germline V gene encodes CDR1 SGDLS and CDR2 YYNGEE. The CDR3 is made up of 17 amino acids.

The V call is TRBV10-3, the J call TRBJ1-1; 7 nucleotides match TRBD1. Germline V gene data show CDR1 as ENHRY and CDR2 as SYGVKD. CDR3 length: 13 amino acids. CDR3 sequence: CASSGQQNTEAFF. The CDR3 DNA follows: TGTGCTTCGTCGGGACAGCAGAACACTGAAGCTTTCTTT.

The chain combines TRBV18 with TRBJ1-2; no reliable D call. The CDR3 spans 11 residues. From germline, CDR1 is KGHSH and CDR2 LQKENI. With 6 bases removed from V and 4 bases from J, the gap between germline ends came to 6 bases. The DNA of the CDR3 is TGTGCCAGCTCGGGGAGCTATGGCTACACCTTC. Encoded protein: CASSGSYGYTF. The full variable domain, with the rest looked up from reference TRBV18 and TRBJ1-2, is NAGVMQNPRHLVRRRGQEARLRCSPMKGHSHVYWYRQLPEEGLKFMVYLQKENIIDESGMPKERFSAEFPKEGPSILRIQQVVRGDSAAYFCASSGSYGYTFGSGTRLTVV.

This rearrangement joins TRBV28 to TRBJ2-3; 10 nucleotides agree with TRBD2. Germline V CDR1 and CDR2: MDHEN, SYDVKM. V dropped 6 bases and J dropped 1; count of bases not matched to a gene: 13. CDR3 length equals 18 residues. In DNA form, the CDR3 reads TGTGCCAGCAGGCCCTTTAGCGGGAGGCGACAACGCACAGATACGCAGTATTTT. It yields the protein CASRPFSGRRQRTDTQYF.

DNA for the CDR3: TGTGCCTGGAGTACGGACAGGGACAAAAACATTCAGTACTTC. Amino acids: CAWSTDRDKNIQYF. The chain couples TRBV30 to TRBJ2-4; 8 bases align to TRBD1. The CDR3 extends over 14 amino acids. Germline assignment: CDR1 GTSNPN and CDR2 SVGIG (reference sequence). Trimming at V came to 2 bases and at J to 3 bases, leaving 3 bases not matched to a gene.

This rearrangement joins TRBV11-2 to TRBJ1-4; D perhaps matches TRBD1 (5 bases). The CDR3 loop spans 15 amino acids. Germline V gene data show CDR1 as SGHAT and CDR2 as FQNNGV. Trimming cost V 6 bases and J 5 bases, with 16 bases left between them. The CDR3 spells CASSLTGTLNEKLFF. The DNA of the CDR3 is TGTGCCAGCAGTCTGACCGGGACCTTAAATGAAAAACTGTTTTTT.

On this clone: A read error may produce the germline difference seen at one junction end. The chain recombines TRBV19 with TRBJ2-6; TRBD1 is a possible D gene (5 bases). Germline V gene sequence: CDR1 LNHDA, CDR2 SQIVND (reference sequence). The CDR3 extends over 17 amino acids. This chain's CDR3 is CASSMGFGAKGANILTF. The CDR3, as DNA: TGTGCCAGTAGTATGGGGTTTGGAGCCAAAGGGGCCAACATCCTGACTTTC. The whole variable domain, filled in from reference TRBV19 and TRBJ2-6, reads DGGITQSPKYLFRKEGQNVTLSCEQNLNHDAMYWYRQDPGQGLRLIYYSQIVNDFQKGDIAEGYSVSREKKESFPLTVTSAQKNPTAFYLCASSMGFGAKGANILTFGAGSRLTVL.

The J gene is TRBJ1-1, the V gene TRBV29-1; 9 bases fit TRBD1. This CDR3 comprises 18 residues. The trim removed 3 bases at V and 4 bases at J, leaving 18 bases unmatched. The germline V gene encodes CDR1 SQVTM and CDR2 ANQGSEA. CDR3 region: CSVDRLGQGWVFGTEAFF. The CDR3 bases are TGCAGCGTTGACCGCTTGGGACAGGGATGGGTGTTCGGCACTGAAGCTTTCTTT.

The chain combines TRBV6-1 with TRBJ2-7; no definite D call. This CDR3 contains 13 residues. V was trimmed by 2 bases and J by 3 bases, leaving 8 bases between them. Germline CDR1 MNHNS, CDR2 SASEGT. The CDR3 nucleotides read TGTGCCAGCAGTGAATGGGCCTACTACGAGCAGTACTTC. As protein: CASSEWAYYEQYF.

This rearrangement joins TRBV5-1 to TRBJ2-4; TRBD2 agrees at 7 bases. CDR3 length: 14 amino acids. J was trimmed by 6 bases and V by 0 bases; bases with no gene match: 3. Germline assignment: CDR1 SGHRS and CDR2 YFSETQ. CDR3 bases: TGCGCCAGCAGCTTGGCCCCGGGGGGAAACATTCAGTACTTC. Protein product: CASSLAPGGNIQYF.

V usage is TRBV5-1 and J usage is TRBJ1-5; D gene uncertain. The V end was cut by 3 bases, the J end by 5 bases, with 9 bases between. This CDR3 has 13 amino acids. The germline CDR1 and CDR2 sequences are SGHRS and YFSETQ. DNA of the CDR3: TGCGCCAGCAGCTCCCTAGGAGATCAGCCCCAGCATTTT. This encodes CASSSLGDQPQHF. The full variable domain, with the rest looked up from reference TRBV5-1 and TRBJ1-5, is KAGVTQTPRYLIKTRGQQVTLSCSPISGHRSVSWYQQTPGQGLQFLFEYFSETQRNKGNFPGRFSGRQFSNSRSEMNVSTLELGDSALYLCASSSLGDQPQHFGDGTRLSIL.

CDR3 nucleotide sequence: TGTGCCAGCTCACCGACAGGGGTCGAGCAGTACTTC. Translated: CASSPTGVEQYF. This chain connects TRBV18 to TRBJ2-7, with 8 positions matching TRBD1. This CDR3 spans 12 amino acids. With V trimmed by 3 bases and J by 6 bases, 1 base remained unmatched. Looked up from germline, CDR1 is KGHSH and CDR2 is LQKENI.

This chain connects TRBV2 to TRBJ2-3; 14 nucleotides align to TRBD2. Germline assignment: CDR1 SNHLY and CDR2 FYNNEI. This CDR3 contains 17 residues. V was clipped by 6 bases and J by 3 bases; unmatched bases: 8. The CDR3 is CASRPGTSGSRTDTQYF. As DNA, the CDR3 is TGTGCCAGCAGACCCGGGACTAGCGGGAGCAGGACAGATACGCAGTATTTT. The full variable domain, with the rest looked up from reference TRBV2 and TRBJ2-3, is EPEVTQTPSHQVTQMGQEVILRCVPISNHLYFYWYRQILGQKVEFLVSFYNNEISEKSEIFDDQFSVERPDGSNFTLKIRSTKLEDSAMYFCASRPGTSGSRTDTQYFGPGTRLTVL.

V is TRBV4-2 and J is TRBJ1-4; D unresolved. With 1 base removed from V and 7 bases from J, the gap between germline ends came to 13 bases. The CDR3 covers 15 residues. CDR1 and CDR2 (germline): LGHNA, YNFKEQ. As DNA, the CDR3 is TGTGCCAGCAGCCAAGCCCTTCCCGCGAGTGAAAAACTGTTTTTT. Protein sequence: CASSQALPASEKLFF.

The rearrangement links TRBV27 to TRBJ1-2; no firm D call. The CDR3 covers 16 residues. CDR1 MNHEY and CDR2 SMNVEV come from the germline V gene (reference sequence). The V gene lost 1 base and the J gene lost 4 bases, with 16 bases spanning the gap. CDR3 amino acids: CASSLFGKKAPYGYTF. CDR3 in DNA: TGTGCCAGCAGTTTATTCGGCAAAAAGGCCCCCTATGGCTACACCTTC.

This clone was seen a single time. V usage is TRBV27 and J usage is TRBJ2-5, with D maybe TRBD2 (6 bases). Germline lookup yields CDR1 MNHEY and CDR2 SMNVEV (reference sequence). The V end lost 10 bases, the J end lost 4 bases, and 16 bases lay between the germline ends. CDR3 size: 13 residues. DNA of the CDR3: TGTGCCACTAGGGATCCGCGGGGAGAGACCCAGTACTTC. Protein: CATRDPRGETQYF.

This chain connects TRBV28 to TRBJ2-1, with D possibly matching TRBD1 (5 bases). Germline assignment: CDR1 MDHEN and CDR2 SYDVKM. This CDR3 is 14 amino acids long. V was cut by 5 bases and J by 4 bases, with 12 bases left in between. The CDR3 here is CASSATTGYNEQFF. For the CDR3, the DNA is TGTGCCAGCAGTGCAACCACAGGTTACAATGAGCAGTTCTTC.

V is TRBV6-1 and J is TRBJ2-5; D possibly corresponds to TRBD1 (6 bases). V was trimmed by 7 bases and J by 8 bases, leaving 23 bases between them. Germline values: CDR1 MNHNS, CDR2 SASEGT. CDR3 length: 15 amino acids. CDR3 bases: TGTGCCAGCATCCCACTGGCAGGGGCTAAGAGAACCCAGTACTTC. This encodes CASIPLAGAKRTQYF.